This T cell receptor beta chain was found in a study of blood T cells in healthy people across ages. Using a J-beta primer mix together with a sample-barcoded 5' primer, a second PCR was run for roughly 6 to 12 cycles. TCRdb reprocessed the 5' RACE reads with MiXCR, giving one entry per CDR3 protein. The sample consists of some 860,000 distinct CDR3 sequences, roughly three fifths of them appearing once. This clonotype was seen more than once but under ten times. This CDR3 has 15 amino acids. The germline CDR1 and CDR2 sequences are SGHTA and FQGTGA. Deletions cut 5 bases from V and 0 bases from J, with 11 bases between.

The source material was blood. This receptor was obtained from a man between 35 and 55 years old in good health. The V gene is TRBV7-3, the J gene TRBJ2-1, with a weak D call TRBD1 (6 bases). CDR3 coding DNA: TGTGCCAGCAGCACAAACAGGGCCTCCTACAATGAGCAGTTCTTC. It translates to CASSTNRASYNEQFF.